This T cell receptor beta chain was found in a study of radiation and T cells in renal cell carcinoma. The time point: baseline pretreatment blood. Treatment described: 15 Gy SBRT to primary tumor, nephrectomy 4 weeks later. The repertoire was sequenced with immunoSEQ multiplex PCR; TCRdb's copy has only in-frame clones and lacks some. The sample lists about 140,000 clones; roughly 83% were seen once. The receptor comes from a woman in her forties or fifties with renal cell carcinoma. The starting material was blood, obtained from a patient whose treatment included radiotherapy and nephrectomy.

CDR3 in amino acids: CASSESRAAGELFF. CDR3 DNA: TGCGCCAGCAGTGAGTCTCGGGCCGCCGGGGAGCTGTTTTTT. The rearrangement uses TRBV10-1 and TRBJ2-2; D remains unclear. Trimming took off 0 bases at V and 6 bases at J, with 8 bases between the two ends. CDR1 and CDR2 from the germline V gene are WNHNN and SYGVQD (reference sequence). The CDR3 contains 14 residues.